The next 18 T cell receptor beta chains were all read from a single sample in a study of a mutant IDH1 vaccine in newly diagnosed glioma. The time point: baseline, week 1 (first vaccination visit). As to treatment: pre-vaccination baseline after standard-of-care therapy. Assay: immunoSEQ multiplex PCR; the TCRdb copy retains only in-frame clones and omits some. The sample lists approximately 36,000 clones, around 82% occurring once. Sequencing was performed on PBMCs, taken from a glioma patient treated with radiotherapy, temozolomide or both. The receptors derive from a man between 35 and 55 years old with glioma. Some clones in this sample may be carry-over from other donors' samples.

The rearrangement links TRBV10-3 to TRBJ2-1, with 9 bases aligning to TRBD1. Germline V gives CDR1 ENHRY, CDR2 SYGVKD. The CDR3 is 12 amino acids. V shed 10 bases and J 4 bases; nucleotides not matched to a gene: 2. The CDR3 sequence: CATGTGYNEQFF. For the CDR3, the DNA is TGTGCCACCGGGACAGGGTACAATGAGCAGTTCTTC.

The chain uses TRBV12-5 and TRBJ1-2; D gene uncertain. With 0 bases removed from V and 8 bases from J, the gap between germline ends came to 13 bases. Germline lookup yields CDR1 LGHNT and CDR2 FRNRAP. The CDR3 length is 14 residues. The CDR3 region is CASGLVVREHGYTF. The CDR3 DNA reads as TGTGCTAGTGGTTTGGTAGTGCGGGAACACGGCTACACCTTC.

V and J are TRBV4-3 and TRBJ2-3, with 7 positions matching TRBD2. From germline, CDR1 is LGHNA and CDR2 YSLEER. V shed 4 bases and J 0 bases; nucleotides not matched to a gene: 7. The CDR3 has 16 amino acids. The CDR3 DNA follows: TGCGCCAGCAGCCGCAGGCGGGGGATTAGCACAGATACGCAGTATTTT. This codes for CASSRRRGISTDTQYF.

The V gene is TRBV5-4, the J gene TRBJ2-5; 7 bases fit TRBD2. V was clipped by 1 base and J by 1 base; unmatched bases: 4. The germline V gene has CDR1 SGHNT and CDR2 YYREEE (reference sequence). The CDR3 covers 15 residues. The CDR3: CASSLPPSGQETQYF. In DNA, the CDR3 is TGTGCCAGCAGCTTGCCCCCTAGCGGCCAAGAGACCCAGTACTTC.

This clone has a handful of counts. The gene calls are TRBV5-4 and TRBJ1-1; D not certain. Germline-derived CDR1 and CDR2 are SGHNT and YYREEE (reference sequence). V gave up 2 bases and J gave up 0 bases, with 11 bases separating them. This CDR3 comprises 15 residues. The CDR3 reads CASSLRVGLNTEAFF. The CDR3 nucleotides are TGTGCCAGCAGCTTACGGGTAGGGCTGAACACTGAAGCTTTCTTT.

Only one count was recorded for this clone. The chain links TRBV2 to TRBJ2-7, with D perhaps matching TRBD2 (6 bases). Germline V gene data show CDR1 as SNHLY and CDR2 as FYNNEI. Trimming left V 6 bases short and J 9 bases short, with 15 bases between. The CDR3 length is 12 residues. CDR3 in DNA: TGTGCCAGCAGGGAGGGAATGGGGGGGCAGTACTTC. It yields the protein CASREGMGGQYF. The variable domain in full, completed from reference TRBV2 and TRBJ2-7, reads EPEVTQTPSHQVTQMGQEVILRCVPISNHLYFYWYRQILGQKVEFLVSFYNNEISEKSEIFDDQFSVERPDGSNFTLKIRSTKLEDSAMYFCASREGMGGQYFGPGTRLTVT.

V gene TRBV27 combines with J gene TRBJ2-5; 12 nucleotides agree with TRBD1. V was clipped by 11 bases and J by 11 bases; unmatched bases: 12. The CDR3 is 13 residues long. Germline V lookup: CDR1 MNHEY, CDR2 SMNVEV (reference sequence). CDR3 sequence: CALGRDRGREQYF. The CDR3 nucleotides are TGTGCCCTGGGACGGGACAGGGGGCGAGAGCAGTACTTC.

The rearrangement uses TRBV5-6 and TRBJ1-3; D is ambiguous. This CDR3 region has 16 residues. CDR1 SGHDT and CDR2 YYEEEE come from the germline V gene. Deletions cut 3 bases from V and 0 bases from J, with 13 bases between. CDR3 nucleotides: TGTGCCAGCAGCTACCCAAGTCCAATCTCTGGAAACACCATATATTTT. This sequence encodes CASSYPSPISGNTIYF.

CDR3 DNA sequence: TGCGCCAGCAGCTGGACAGCCCAACGCAACACCGGGGAGCTGTTTTTT. This translates into CASSWTAQRNTGELFF. The chain employs TRBV5-1 and TRBJ2-2, with D maybe TRBD1 (6 bases). The CDR3 has 16 residues. Germline V gene data show CDR1 as SGHRS and CDR2 as YFSETQ. Trimming removed 3 bases from V and 2 bases from J, with 14 bases in between.

The rearrangement links TRBV7-2 to TRBJ1-4; weak D call: TRBD1 (6 bases). Per the germline V gene, CDR1 is SGHTA and CDR2 is FQGNSA. The CDR3 totals 15 residues. Trimming stripped 1 base from V and 8 bases from J, with 14 bases between. CDR3: CASSLGFRDIEKLFF. DNA of the CDR3: TGTGCCAGCAGCTTAGGGTTCAGGGACATCGAAAAACTGTTTTTT.

The table lists this clone with a count of one. The chain is built from TRBV5-6 and TRBJ2-5, with D uncertain. Looked up from germline, CDR1 is SGHDT and CDR2 is YYEEEE. CDR3 length: 14 residues. V gave up 6 bases and J gave up 3 bases, with 15 bases separating them. The CDR3 spells CASNVPGEKETQYF. The CDR3, as DNA: TGTGCCAGCAACGTCCCGGGCGAGAAAGAGACCCAGTACTTC.

Remarks on this clone: This CDR3 is also generated by other DNA sequences in the sample. V usage is TRBV6-6 and J usage is TRBJ1-1, with 8 bases fitting TRBD1. CDR1 is MNHNY and CDR2 is SVGAGI in the germline V gene (reference sequence). V was pared by 6 bases and J by 4 bases, with 7 bases of the junction left unmatched. CDR3 length equals 14 residues. The CDR3 DNA reads TGTGCCAGCAGAGGGCAGGGGGCCGGCACTGAAGCTTTCTTT. This translates into CASRGQGAGTEAFF.

The CDR3 loop reads CASSVISNQPQHF. The CDR3 DNA sequence: TGTGCCAGCAGTGTCATAAGCAATCAGCCCCAGCATTTT. The chain is built from TRBV2 and TRBJ1-5; D is unresolved. The germline V gene encodes CDR1 SNHLY and CDR2 FYNNEI. V lost 4 bases, J lost 1 base, and 5 bases lay in between. CDR3 length: 13 residues. Full variable domain (outside the CDR3, taken from reference TRBV2 and TRBJ1-5): EPEVTQTPSHQVTQMGQEVILRCVPISNHLYFYWYRQILGQKVEFLVSFYNNEISEKSEIFDDQFSVERPDGSNFTLKIRSTKLEDSAMYFCASSVISNQPQHFGDGTRLSIL.

J is TRBJ2-3 and V is TRBV5-4; 9 positions agree with TRBD1. This CDR3 is 16 amino acids long. Germline CDR1 reads SGHNT; CDR2 reads YYREEE (reference sequence). With V trimmed by 3 bases and J by 4 bases, 9 bases remained unmatched. The CDR3: CASSSFGGQGSDTQYF. In DNA, the CDR3 is TGTGCCAGCAGCTCTTTCGGGGGACAGGGTTCAGATACGCAGTATTTT.

By proportion, this clone is medium-sized. V and J are TRBV9 and TRBJ2-3; possibly TRBD1 for D (6 bases). V was clipped by 6 bases and J by 1 base, with 12 bases between them. CDR3 length: 14 amino acids. CDR1 is SGDLS, CDR2 YYNGEE, per germline. The CDR3 nucleotides are TGTGCCAGCACCGACCCAGGGGGCACAGATACGCAGTATTTT. Encoded protein: CASTDPGGTDTQYF.

The gene calls are TRBV4-1 and TRBJ1-6, with TRBD1 identical over 7 bases. This CDR3 spans 15 amino acids. CDR1 is MGHRA and CDR2 is YSYEKL in the germline V gene. V shed 2 bases and J 8 bases; nucleotides not matched to a gene: 6. The CDR3 loop is CASSQSGGGDSPLHF. The CDR3 nucleotides are TGCGCCAGCAGCCAATCAGGGGGTGGTGATTCACCCCTCCACTTT.

V gene TRBV5-4 combines with J gene TRBJ2-3, with D maybe TRBD2 (7 bases). Per the germline V gene, CDR1 is SGHNT and CDR2 is YYREEE (reference sequence). There are 16 residues in the CDR3. Trimming stripped 0 bases from V and 6 bases from J, with 17 bases between. The CDR3 sequence is CASSLGGGLEWDTQYF. In DNA form, the CDR3 reads TGTGCCAGCAGCTTGGGGGGGGGCCTCGAATGGGATACGCAGTATTTT.

By share of the sample, this clone is medium-sized. The chain has TRBV19 and TRBJ2-1; 12 bases match TRBD2. The V and J ends lost 4 bases and 5 bases, in that order; junction bases with no gene match: 6. The germline V gene encodes CDR1 LNHDA and CDR2 SQIVND (reference sequence). The CDR3 is 16 residues long. CDR3: CASSNLAGGPNNEQFF. Written as DNA, the CDR3 is TGTGCCAGTAGTAATCTAGCGGGGGGGCCGAACAATGAGCAGTTCTTC.